This T cell receptor beta chain was recovered during a study of cytomegalovirus exposure and HLA in healthy donors. As for the study in general: Among the 300 to 400 donors who were genotyped, approximately 83% fell in the genetic ancestry cluster that is associated with self-reported Caucasian donors. Overall study findings and caveats: For TCR beta chains, V- and J-gene trimming was later linked to a missense DCLRE1C variant. Most TCRs appeared rarely, but some public TCRs recurred in many donors.

Researchers ran the PCR with 60 Vbeta and 13 Jbeta primers. Profiling relied on immunoSEQ multiplex PCR, and the TCRdb table lists in-frame clones only, not all of them. This table has around 300,000 clones, approximately 90% appearing once. This CDR3 has 17 residues. The germline V gene has CDR1 MGHRA and CDR2 YSYEKL. After removal of 0 bases from V and 0 bases from J, the junction contained 5 bases not matched to a gene. Comment on this clone: Antigen: not known.

The sequence was collected from a woman between 18 and 29 years old in good health and CMV-seronegative. The chain carries TRBV4-1 and TRBJ2-4, with TRBD2 identical over 7 bases. Sequencing was carried out using PBMCs. CDR3 residues: CASSQDRSGVAKNIQYF. The CDR3 DNA is TGCGCCAGCAGCCAAGATAGGAGCGGGGTAGCCAAAAACATTCAGTACTTC.